A single sample is the source of the 29 T cell receptor beta chains below, sequenced in a study of tumor and adjacent non-tumor tissue in lung cancer. A modified ARM-PCR protocol with three rounds of nested PCR amplified TCRbeta. A single record per CDR3 protein comes from TCRdb applying MiXCR to the multiplex PCR reads. The sample holds 100,000 to 120,000 distinct CDR3 sequences, about 80% seen once. This sample's RNA came from whole unsorted tissue. Material for sequencing was lung tumor tissue. These receptors came from a man between 65 and 85 years old with non-small cell lung cancer.

Concerning this clonotype itself: Since no conserved phenylalanine or tryptophan closes the CDR3, a read error is the likely cause. As DNA, the CDR3 is TGTGCCAGGAGCTTTGGGGGCAGGGTAGGGAATGAGCAGTTCTAC. This translates into CARSFGGRVGNEQFY. The chain joins TRBV5-4 to TRBJ2-1; maybe TRBD1 (6 bases). The germline V gene encodes CDR1 SGHNT and CDR2 YYREEE (reference sequence). The CDR3 is 15 amino acids.

Details on this clonotype: One end of the junction does not line up with germline, which may come from a read error. V gene TRBV12-3 or TRBV12-4 combines with J gene TRBJ2-1; possibly TRBD1 for D (5 bases). The CDR3 length is 17 residues. The CDR3 nucleotides read TGTGCCAGCAGTTTAGGACAGCCGGTTACTTACCACGATGAGCAGTTTTTC. This translates into CASSLGQPVTYHDEQFF.

This chain links TRBV6-1 with TRBJ1-6; D ambiguous. V dropped 9 bases and J dropped 7 bases, with 19 bases sitting between them. The CDR3 has 15 residues. From germline, CDR1 is MNHNS and CDR2 SASEGT. The CDR3 coding sequence is TGTGCCAGGAATGAACTCGCCTACAGAAATTCACCCCTCCACTTT. Translation gives CARNELAYRNSPLHF.

Points on this clonotype: One end of the junction fails to match germline, which may point to a read error. V usage is TRBV6-5 and J usage is TRBJ1-2; possible D gene TRBD1, 6 bases. CDR1 and CDR2 from the germline V gene are MNHEY and SVGAGI. This CDR3 has 17 residues. The CDR3 coding sequence is TGTGCCAGCAGACCCCCGACCGGGGGGCGAGGTTACTATGGCCACACCTTC. Its protein product is CASRPPTGGRGYYGHTF.

Comment on this clonotype: The conserved closing phenylalanine or tryptophan is absent in this CDR3, likely reflecting a read error. This chain joins TRBV6-6 and TRBJ1-5, with D unclear. The CDR3 covers 12 residues. V lost 7 bases and J lost 2, with 6 bases in between. Germline V gives CDR1 MNHNY, CDR2 SVGAGI (reference sequence). For the CDR3, the DNA is TGTGCCAGCAAACGGTGCAATCAGCCCCAGCATTAT. Its protein is CASKRCNQPQHY.

A note on this clonotype: The junction differs from germline at one of its ends, possibly a read error. The chain joins TRBV29-1 to TRBJ1-2; D perhaps matches TRBD1 (5 bases). The germline V gene encodes CDR1 SQVTM and CDR2 ANQGSEA. The CDR3 is made up of 14 amino acids. CDR3 residues: CSAERGEANYCYTF. CDR3 DNA: TGTAGCGCCGAGAGAGGGGAGGCTAACTATTGCTACACCTTC.

Points on this clonotype: Given the absence of the conserved phenylalanine or tryptophan at the CDR3 end, a read error is likely. V is TRBV11-2 and J is TRBJ1-1; possibly TRBD1 for D (6 bases). The germline CDR1 and CDR2 sequences are SGHAT and FQNNGV. There are 14 residues in the CDR3. CDR3 nucleotide sequence: TGTGCCTGCAGCTTCGGCGGGGGCAGGACTGAAGCTTTCATT. This sequence encodes CACSFGGGRTEAFI.

With respect to this clonotype: The junction does not match germline at one end; this may be a read error. This sequence joins TRBV12-3 or TRBV12-4 and TRBJ2-3; 8 nucleotides line up with TRBD1. This CDR3 is built from 13 residues. This chain's CDR3 is CASSPGGVDTHYF. CDR3 bases: TGTGCCAGCAGTCCAGGGGGCGTTGATACGCATTATTTT.

For this clonotype: One end of the junction varies from germline; a read error may be responsible. The chain employs TRBV7-9 and TRBJ2-2, with unresolved D. Per the germline V gene, CDR1 is SEHNR and CDR2 is FQNEAQ (reference sequence). This CDR3 is built from 16 residues. The CDR3, as DNA: TGTGTCAGCAGCCTTCTGGTCTTAGGGCGCACCGGGGAGCTGTTTTTT. Its translation: CVSSLLVLGRTGELFF.

V usage is TRBV7-9 and J usage is TRBJ1-2, with no clear D. Trimming took 7 bases from V and 10 from J, leaving 16 bases between them. Germline lookup yields CDR1 SEHNR and CDR2 FQNEAQ (reference sequence). The CDR3 sequence is 12 residues long. This chain's CDR3 is CASISSPPDYTF. The CDR3 DNA reads TGTGCCAGCATCTCAAGTCCACCAGACTACACCTTC.

As concerns this clonotype: The conserved phenylalanine or tryptophan is not found at the CDR3 terminus, so this likely reflects a read error. The DNA is omitted, as the CDR3 cannot be located on it reliably, and the CDR3 follows TCRdb's listing. The rearrangement joins TRBV6-1 to TRBJ2-7; the table gives TRBD1 as D, unverified against the DNA. The germline gives CDR1 MNHNS, CDR2 SASEGT. The CDR3 totals 14 residues, both ends included. This CDR3 is CANSEAQGTWEQYL.

This clonotype is a singleton in its sample. A junction end diverges from the germline sequence, so it may reflect a read error. This chain uses TRBV29-1 with TRBJ2-1; tentative D call: TRBD1 (6 bases). Germline CDR1 SQVTM, CDR2 ANQGSEA. This CDR3 is built from 12 residues. CDR3 bases: TGCAGCCAGGAACAGGGTAACCATGAGCAATTCTTC. Translated: CSQEQGNHEQFF.

A word on this clonotype: The junction departs from the called germline gene at one end, perhaps through a read error. This sequence joins TRBV10-2 and TRBJ2-1; possible D gene TRBD2, 6 bases. The CDR3 has 15 amino acids. Per germline, CDR1 WSHSY and CDR2 SAAADI. The CDR3: CASRSGGPSSHEQFF. In DNA form, the CDR3 reads TGCGCCAGCAGGTCCGGGGGACCCTCTTCTCATGAGCAGTTCTTT.

Note on this clonotype: As the CDR3 is not closed by the conserved phenylalanine or tryptophan, this likely results from a read error. This chain joins TRBV7-9 and TRBJ1-6, with no clear D. Germline V gives CDR1 SEHNR, CDR2 FQNEAQ (reference sequence). The CDR3 sequence is 15 residues long. Trimming took off 5 bases at V and 10 bases at J, with 18 bases between the two ends. CDR3 in DNA: TGTGCCAGCAGCCAACTCCGGGCCGCTAAATCACCCCTCCACTAT. Its protein product is CASSQLRAAKSPLHY.

The rearrangement uses TRBV6-6 and TRBJ2-1; possibly TRBD1 for D (5 bases). V lost 4 bases to trimming and J lost 11 bases, with 15 bases between them. Germline values: CDR1 MNHNY, CDR2 SVGAGI (reference sequence). The CDR3 consists of 13 residues. The CDR3 here is CASSSQGSGKQFF. As DNA, the CDR3 is TGTGCCAGCAGTTCGCAGGGCTCGGGCAAGCAGTTCTTC.

This clonotype was seen many times. This chain joins TRBV20-1 and TRBJ1-3, with D perhaps TRBD1 (6 bases). Trimming left V 0 bases short and J 4 bases short, with 10 bases between. The CDR3 is made up of 14 amino acids. The germline V gene encodes CDR1 DFQATT and CDR2 SNEGSKA (reference sequence). CDR3 amino acids: CSARDVQGGNTIYF. CDR3 DNA: TGCAGTGCTAGAGACGTACAGGGAGGAAACACCATATATTTT.

Turning to this clonotype: At one of its ends the junction is not consistent with the germline gene, which may arise from a read error. The J gene is TRBJ2-5, the V gene TRBV4-2; TRBD1 is a possible D gene (8 bases). The germline V gene has CDR1 LGHNA and CDR2 YNFKEQ. This CDR3 comprises 17 residues. CDR3 nucleotide sequence: TGTGCCAGGAGCCGCCTAACAGGGGGGGGATTGGAAGAGACCCAGTACTTC. Translation gives CARSRLTGGGLEETQYF.

In regard to this clonotype: This could be a read error, since a much larger clone is one nucleotide away. The genes are TRBV20-1 and TRBJ2-1, with D possibly TRBD2 on 7 matching bases. This CDR3 is built from 14 residues. Trimming shortened V by 6 bases and J by 0 bases, and 12 bases separated the two germline ends. Per the germline V gene, CDR1 is DFQATT and CDR2 is SNEGSKA (reference sequence). In DNA form, the CDR3 reads TGCAGTGCCGAAGGGGGGGACTCCTACAATGAGCAGTTCTTC. The encoded protein is CSAEGGDSYNEQFF.

With regard to this clonotype: One end of the junction does not line up with germline, which may come from a read error. The gene calls are TRBV4-2 and TRBJ2-2; the match to TRBD2 covers 12 bases. CDR1 and CDR2 from the germline V gene are LGHNA and YNFKEQ. CDR3 length: 16 amino acids. CDR3 sequence: CASYGLAGMGTGELFF. CDR3 coding DNA: TGTGCCAGCTACGGACTAGCGGGAATGGGGACCGGGGAGCTCTTTTTT.

The V and J genes are TRBV20-1 and TRBJ1-1; the D is unclear. CDR3 length: 12 amino acids. V lost 6 bases, J lost 8 bases, and 16 bases lay in between. CDR1 and CDR2 (germline): DFQATT, SNEGSKA (reference sequence). CDR3 loop: CSAITAWGEAFF. The CDR3 coding sequence is TGCAGTGCAATCACGGCTTGGGGAGAAGCTTTCTTT.

Worth noting for this clonotype: One junction end disagrees with the germline gene, perhaps due to a read error. The chain has TRBV5-6 and TRBJ1-1, with D unresolved. Germline assignment: CDR1 SGHDT and CDR2 YYEEEE. The CDR3 spans 16 residues. CDR3 protein: CASSLTVVGMNTEAFF. CDR3 DNA sequence: TGCGCCAGCAGCCTTACAGTCGTTGGAATGAACACTGAAGCTTTCTTC.

This chain links TRBV4-1 with TRBJ2-2, with D possibly TRBD1 on 6 matching bases. The CDR3 extends over 19 amino acids. The germline gives CDR1 MGHRA, CDR2 YSYEKL. Between the trimmed V and J ends, which lost 10 bases and 0 bases, there was a span of 27 bases. CDR3 in DNA: TGCGCCAACAGACCAAGCGGAATATGGGGGCATTCGAACACCGGGGAGCTGTTTTTT. Its translation is CANRPSGIWGHSNTGELFF.

A word on this clonotype: An end of the junction does not agree with germline; a read error may underlie this. This chain uses TRBV30 with TRBJ1-1; D is unresolved. The CDR3 loop spans 15 amino acids. CDR1 is GTSNPN, CDR2 SVGIG, per germline (reference sequence). Written as DNA, the CDR3 is TGTGACTGGAGTGCGTTCCGACTGCCATACATTGAAGCTTTCTTT. Its protein is CDWSAFRLPYIEAFF.

Details on this clonotype: At one boundary the junction diverges from the germline segment, which might be a read error. The chain is built from TRBV29-1 and TRBJ1-2, with no clear D. Per germline, CDR1 SQVTM and CDR2 ANQGSEA. This CDR3 is built from 14 residues. CDR3 loop: CSVERGNAKYGYTF. The CDR3 DNA follows: TGCAGCGTCGAGAGAGGGAATGCTAAGTATGGCTACACCTTC.

Comment on this clonotype: Being one base from a much bigger clone, this may be a read error. The chain employs TRBV12-3 or TRBV12-4 and TRBJ2-5, with a tentative D call TRBD2 (6 bases). This CDR3 has 13 amino acids. With 6 bases removed from V and 3 bases from J, the gap between germline ends came to 11 bases. The CDR3 loop reads CASSRGDKETQYF. CDR3 in DNA: TGTGCCAGCAGCCGCGGGGATAAAGAGACCCAGTACTTC.

This clonotype has just a few counts. Being one base from a much bigger clone, this may be a read error. The genes are TRBV7-8 and TRBJ2-7; D perhaps matches TRBD1 (5 bases). This CDR3 region has 16 residues. CDR1 and CDR2 (germline): SGHVS, FQNEAQ. Here the CDR3 reads CASGLALAQGSYEQYF. The CDR3 DNA reads as TGTGCCAGCGGCTTAGCTTTGGCGCAGGGCTCCTACGAGCAGTACTTC.

The chain employs TRBV11-3 and TRBJ2-3, with 12 bases fitting TRBD2. The CDR3 contains 17 residues. Per the germline V gene, CDR1 is SGHNT and CDR2 is YENEEA. The V segment lost 5 bases and the J segment 11 bases; nucleotides outside the gene matches: 17. CDR3 region: CASSQRGLAGGRNLQYF. As DNA, the CDR3 is TGTGCCAGCAGCCAAAGGGGTCTAGCGGGAGGGCGAAATTTGCAGTATTTT.

With regard to this clonotype: Here the CDR3 omits its conserved ending phenylalanine or tryptophan, so a read error is the likely source. J is TRBJ2-5 and V is TRBV29-1; a weak D match, TRBD1 (5 bases). CDR1 is SQVTM, CDR2 ANQGSEA, per germline. This CDR3 contains 12 residues. V was clipped by 3 bases and J by 4 bases, with 9 bases between them. The CDR3 spells CSVEVRGETQYY. CDR3 DNA: TGCAGCGTTGAGGTAAGGGGAGAGACCCAGTACTAC.

Note on this clonotype: A read error is possible here, since a much larger clone lies one base away. CDR3 loop: CASSPPVGTDMQYF. CDR3 bases: TGTGCCAGCAGTCCACCCGTCGGCACAGATATGCAGTATTTT. The chain joins TRBV28 to TRBJ2-3; D is unclear. The CDR3 is 14 residues long. Germline CDR1 and CDR2: MDHEN and SYDVKM.